This T cell receptor (beta chain) was identified during a study of cytomegalovirus exposure and HLA in healthy donors. Germline assignment: CDR1 SSHAT and CDR2 FNYEAQ (reference sequence). The CDR3 covers 15 residues. Amplification used 60 Vbeta primers and 13 Jbeta primers. Repertoires were generated with immunoSEQ multiplex PCR, while TCRdb's copy carries only in-frame clones and drops some. The repertoire consists of some 140,000 clones, with under 80% occurring once and the leading ten covering approximately 8.3%. Notes on the study in general: Reportedly, TCR beta sequences accurately predicted HLA-A and HLA-B alleles in most subjects.

With regard to this clone: The antigen is not known. Its ends do not fully match the called genes, so a read error is possible.

The J gene is TRBJ2-1, the V gene TRBV7-7; 12 nucleotides line up with TRBD2. The source material was PBMCs. This receptor was obtained from a woman in her 50s in good health and CMV-seropositive. CDR3 nucleotides: TGTGCTAGCAGCACACTAGCGGGGGGTTACAATGAGCAGTTCTTC. As protein: CASSTLAGGYNEQFF.